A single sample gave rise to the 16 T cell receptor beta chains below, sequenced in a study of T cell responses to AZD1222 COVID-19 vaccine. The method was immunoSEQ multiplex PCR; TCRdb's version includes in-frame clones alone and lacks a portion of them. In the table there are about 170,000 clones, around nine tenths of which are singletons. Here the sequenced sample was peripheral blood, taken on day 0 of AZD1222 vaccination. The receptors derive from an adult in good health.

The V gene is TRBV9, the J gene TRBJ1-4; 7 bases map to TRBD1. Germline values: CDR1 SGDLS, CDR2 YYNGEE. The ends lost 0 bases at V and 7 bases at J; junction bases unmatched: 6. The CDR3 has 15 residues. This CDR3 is CASSVEPGGSEKLFF. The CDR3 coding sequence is TGTGCCAGCAGCGTAGAGCCAGGGGGTAGTGAAAAACTGTTTTTT.

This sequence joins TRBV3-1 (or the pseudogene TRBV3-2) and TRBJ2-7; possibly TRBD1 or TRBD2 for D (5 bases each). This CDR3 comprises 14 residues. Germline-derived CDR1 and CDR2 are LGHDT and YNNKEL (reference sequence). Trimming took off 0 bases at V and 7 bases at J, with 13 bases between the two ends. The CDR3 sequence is CASSQDNAGREQYF. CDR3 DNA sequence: TGTGCCAGCAGCCAAGATAACGCAGGGAGAGAGCAGTACTTC.

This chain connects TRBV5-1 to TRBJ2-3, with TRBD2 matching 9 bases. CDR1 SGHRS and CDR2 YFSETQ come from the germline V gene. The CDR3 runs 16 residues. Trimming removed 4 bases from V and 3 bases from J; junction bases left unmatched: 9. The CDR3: CASSPVAGGVTDTQYF. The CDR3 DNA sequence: TGCGCCAGCAGCCCTGTGGCGGGAGGGGTTACAGATACGCAGTATTTT.

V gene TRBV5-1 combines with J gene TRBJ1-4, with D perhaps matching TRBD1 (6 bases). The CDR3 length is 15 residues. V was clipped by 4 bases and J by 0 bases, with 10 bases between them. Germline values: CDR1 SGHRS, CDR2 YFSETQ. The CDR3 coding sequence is TGCGCCAGCAGCGCCCAGGGGACAACTAATGAAAAACTGTTTTTT. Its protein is CASSAQGTTNEKLFF.

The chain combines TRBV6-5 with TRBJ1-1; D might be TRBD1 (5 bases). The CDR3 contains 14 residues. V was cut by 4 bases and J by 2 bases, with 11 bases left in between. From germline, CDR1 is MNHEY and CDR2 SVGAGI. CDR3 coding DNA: TGTGCCAGCAGTTCCAGGGTTGGAAACACTGAAGCTTTCTTT. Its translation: CASSSRVGNTEAFF.

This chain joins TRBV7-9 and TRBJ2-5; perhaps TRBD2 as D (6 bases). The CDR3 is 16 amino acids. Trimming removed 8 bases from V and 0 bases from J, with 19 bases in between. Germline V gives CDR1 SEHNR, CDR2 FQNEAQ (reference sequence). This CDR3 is CASGKGRDHYQETQYF. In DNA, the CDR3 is TGTGCCAGCGGAAAGGGGCGGGATCATTACCAAGAGACCCAGTACTTC.

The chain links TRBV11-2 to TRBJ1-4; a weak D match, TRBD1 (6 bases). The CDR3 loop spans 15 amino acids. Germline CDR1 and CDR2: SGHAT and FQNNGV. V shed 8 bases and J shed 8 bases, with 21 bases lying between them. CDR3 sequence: CASGPTGPVGEKLFF. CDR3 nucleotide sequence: TGTGCCAGCGGACCAACAGGGCCCGTGGGAGAAAAACTGTTTTTT.

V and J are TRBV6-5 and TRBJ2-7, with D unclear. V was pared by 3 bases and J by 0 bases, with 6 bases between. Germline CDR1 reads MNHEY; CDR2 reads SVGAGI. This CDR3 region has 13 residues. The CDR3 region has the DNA TGTGCCAGCAGTTATGGCTACTCCTACGAGCAGTACTTC. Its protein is CASSYGYSYEQYF.

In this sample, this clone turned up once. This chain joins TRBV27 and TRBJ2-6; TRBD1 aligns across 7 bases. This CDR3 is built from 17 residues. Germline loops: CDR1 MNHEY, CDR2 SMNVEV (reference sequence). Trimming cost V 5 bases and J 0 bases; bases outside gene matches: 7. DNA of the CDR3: TGTGCCAGCAGTCGCCGGGACAGTCACTCTGGGGCCAACGTCCTGACTTTC. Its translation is CASSRRDSHSGANVLTF. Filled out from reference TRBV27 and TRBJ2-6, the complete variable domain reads EAQVTQNPRYLITVTGKKLTVTCSQNMNHEYMSWYRQDPGLGLRQIYYSMNVEVTDKGDVPEGYKVSRKEKRNFPLILESPSPNQTSLYFCASSRRDSHSGANVLTFGAGSRLTVL.

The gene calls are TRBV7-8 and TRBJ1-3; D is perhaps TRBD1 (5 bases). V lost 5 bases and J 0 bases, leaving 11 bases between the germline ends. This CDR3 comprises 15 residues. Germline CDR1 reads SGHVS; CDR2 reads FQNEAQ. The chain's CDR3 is CASSRGLGSGNTIYF. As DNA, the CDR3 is TGTGCCAGCAGCAGGGGACTCGGCTCTGGAAACACCATATATTTT.

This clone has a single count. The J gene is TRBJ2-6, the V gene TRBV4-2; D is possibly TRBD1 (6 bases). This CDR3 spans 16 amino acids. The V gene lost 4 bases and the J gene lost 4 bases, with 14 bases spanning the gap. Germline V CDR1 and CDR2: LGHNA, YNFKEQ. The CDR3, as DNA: TGTGCCAGCAGCCTTCCAGGGGTATCCGGGGCCAACGTCCTGACTTTC. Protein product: CASSLPGVSGANVLTF.

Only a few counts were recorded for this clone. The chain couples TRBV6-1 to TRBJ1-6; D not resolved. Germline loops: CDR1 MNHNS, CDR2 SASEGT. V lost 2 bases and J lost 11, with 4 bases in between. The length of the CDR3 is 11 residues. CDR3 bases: TGTGCCAGCAGTGAATCAACACCCCTCCACTTT. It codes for CASSESTPLHF.

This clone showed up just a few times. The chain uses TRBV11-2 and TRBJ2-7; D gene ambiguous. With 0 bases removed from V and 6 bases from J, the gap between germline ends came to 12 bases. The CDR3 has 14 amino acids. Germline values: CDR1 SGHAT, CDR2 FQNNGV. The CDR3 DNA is TGTGCCAGCAGCTTAGAGCCGAATCCCGGCGAGCAGTACTTC. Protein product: CASSLEPNPGEQYF.

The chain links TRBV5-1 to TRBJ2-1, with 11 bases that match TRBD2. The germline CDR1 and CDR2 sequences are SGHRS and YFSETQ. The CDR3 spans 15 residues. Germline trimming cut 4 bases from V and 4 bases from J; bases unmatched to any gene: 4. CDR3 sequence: CASSTGTSGYNEQFF. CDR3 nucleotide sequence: TGCGCCAGCAGCACTGGGACTAGCGGATACAATGAGCAGTTCTTC.

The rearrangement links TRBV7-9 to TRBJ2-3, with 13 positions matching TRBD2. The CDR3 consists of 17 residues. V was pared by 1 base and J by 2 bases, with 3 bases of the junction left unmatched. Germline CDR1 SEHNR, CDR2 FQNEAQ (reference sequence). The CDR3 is CASSLEGLAGITDTQYF. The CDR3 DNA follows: TGTGCCAGCAGCTTAGAGGGACTAGCGGGAATCACAGATACGCAGTATTTT.

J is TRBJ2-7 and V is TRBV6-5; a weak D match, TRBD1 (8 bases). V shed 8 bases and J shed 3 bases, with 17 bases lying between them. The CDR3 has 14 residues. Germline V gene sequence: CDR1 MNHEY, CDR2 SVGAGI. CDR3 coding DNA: TGTGCCAGCCTCAACAGGGGGGAGGGCTACGAGCAGTACTTC. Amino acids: CASLNRGEGYEQYF.